This passage covers 21 T cell receptor beta chains from one sample sequenced in a study of shared clonotypes between healthy human individuals. Measured with immunoSEQ multiplex PCR; TCRdb has only the in-frame clones, and not every one. The repertoire holds about 1.1 million clones, with 70% to 85% as singletons. Material: memory CD4+ T cells from PBMCs. Noted subset: CD45RA-negative fraction. The receptors derive from a man younger than 35 in good health. Some clones in this sample may be carry-over from other donors' samples.

The genes are TRBV28 and TRBJ2-7; TRBD1 aligns across 9 bases. The germline V gene has CDR1 MDHEN and CDR2 SYDVKM. V shed 5 bases, J shed 5 bases, and the junction held 13 bases outside the gene matches. The CDR3 totals 16 residues. CDR3: CASSANPGQGHHEQYF. CDR3 nucleotides: TGTGCCAGCAGTGCGAACCCGGGACAGGGACACCACGAGCAGTACTTC. The variable domain in full, completed from reference TRBV28 and TRBJ2-7, reads DVKVTQSSRYLVKRTGEKVFLECVQDMDHENMFWYRQDPGLGLRLIYFSYDVKMKEKGDIPEGYSVSREKKERFSLILESASTNQTSMYLCASSANPGQGHHEQYFGPGTRLTVT.

The CDR3 DNA sequence: TGTGCCAGCAGCTTAGTCGGGCAGGGCGGCGAGACCCAGTACTTC. Translating gives CASSLVGQGGETQYF. The chain has TRBV7-9 and TRBJ2-5; perhaps TRBD1 as D (5 bases). Trimming cost V 1 base and J 5 bases, with 14 bases left between them. The CDR3 contains 15 residues. Germline CDR1 is SEHNR and CDR2 is FQNEAQ (reference sequence). The whole variable domain, filled in from reference TRBV7-9 and TRBJ2-5, reads DTGVSQNPRHKITKRGQNVTFRCDPISEHNRLYWYRQTLGQGPEFLTYFQNEAQLEKSRLLSDRFSAERPKGSFSTLEIQRTEQGDSAMYLCASSLVGQGGETQYFGPGTRLLVL.

The CDR3 sequence: CATSRGQVLNTEAFF. CDR3 DNA sequence: TGTGCCACCAGCAGAGGACAGGTATTGAACACTGAAGCTTTCTTT. The chain carries TRBV15 and TRBJ1-1, with a possible D match to TRBD1 (6 bases). The germline V and J ends were trimmed by 1 base and 0 bases, with 9 bases remaining between them. Looked up from germline, CDR1 is LNHNV and CDR2 is YYDKDF (reference sequence). This CDR3 region has 15 residues.

The rearrangement joins TRBV5-1 to TRBJ2-1, with 8 bases identical to TRBD2. The junction had 8 bases not matched to a gene; V was cut back by 1 base and J by 8 bases. CDR3 length: 15 amino acids. Germline CDR1 and CDR2: SGHRS and YFSETQ. In DNA, the CDR3 is TGCGCCAGCAGCTTGCCCGGGACTAGGGGCGATGAGCAGTTCTTC. Amino acids: CASSLPGTRGDEQFF.

As for this clone: A far larger clone is a single base away, which makes a read error likely. This chain joins TRBV30 and TRBJ1-5; maybe TRBD1 (5 bases). Germline V lookup: CDR1 GTSNPN, CDR2 SVGIG (reference sequence). This CDR3 is built from 14 residues. In DNA form, the CDR3 reads TGTGCCTGGAGTGTCACGGGGGGTAATCAGCCCCAGCGTTTT. Encoded protein: CAWSVTGGNQPQRF.

The chain is built from TRBV29-1 and TRBJ2-5; maybe TRBD2 (6 bases). The CDR3 totals 13 residues. V was shortened by 5 bases and J by 4 bases, with 14 bases between the two germline ends. The germline V gene encodes CDR1 SQVTM and CDR2 ANQGSEA. The CDR3, as DNA: TGCAGCGTTCGGAGGGTCCTTTCAGAGACCCAGTACTTC. It specifies CSVRRVLSETQYF.

This clone appeared a few times. The chain joins TRBV10-3 to TRBJ1-1; D ambiguous. The germline V gene has CDR1 ENHRY and CDR2 SYGVKD. CDR3 length: 12 residues. V was shortened by 5 bases and J by 4 bases, with 8 bases between the two germline ends. The CDR3 sequence is CAISQDLTEAFF. CDR3 nucleotide sequence: TGTGCCATCAGTCAGGACCTCACTGAAGCTTTCTTT.

V usage is TRBV29-1 and J usage is TRBJ1-1, with unresolved D. In germline, CDR1 is SQVTM, CDR2 ANQGSEA. V lost 8 bases, J lost 5 bases, and 18 bases lay in between. The CDR3 spans 13 residues. For the CDR3, the DNA is TGCAGCACTCAAATGGGGAGATTGACTGAAGCTTTCTTT. Translation: CSTQMGRLTEAFF.

This clone showed up just once. V is TRBV5-4 and J is TRBJ2-5, with 11 nucleotides matching TRBD2. The CDR3 sequence is 18 residues long. Trimming removed 0 bases from V and 2 bases from J; junction bases left unmatched: 9. Germline V CDR1 and CDR2: SGHNT, YYREEE (reference sequence). CDR3 in DNA: TGTGCCAGCAGCTTGGGGAGGACTAGCGGGTGGATTCAAGAGACCCAGTACTTC. This translates into CASSLGRTSGWIQETQYF.

This clone was found once. The rearrangement links TRBV11-3 to TRBJ2-1; a possible D gene is TRBD1 (5 bases). V was trimmed by 4 bases and J by 5 bases, leaving 9 bases between them. Germline V gives CDR1 SGHNT, CDR2 YENEEA. The CDR3 sequence is 13 residues long. The CDR3 DNA follows: TGTGCCAGCAGCTCGACAGTCAACAATGAGCAGTTCTTC. Amino acid sequence: CASSSTVNNEQFF.

This chain links TRBV29-1 with TRBJ2-7; no clear D gene. The germline V and J ends were trimmed by 6 bases and 7 bases, with 19 bases remaining between them. The CDR3 is 13 amino acids. The V gene's germline CDR1 is SQVTM and CDR2 ANQGSEA. This chain's CDR3 is CSVTRTPLGEQYF. CDR3 DNA: TGCAGCGTAACCCGGACGCCCCTGGGGGAGCAGTACTTC.

The chain uses TRBV4-2 and TRBJ2-4; D possibly matches TRBD1 or TRBD2 (5 bases each). This CDR3 region has 17 residues. Germline-derived CDR1 and CDR2 are LGHNA and YNFKEQ. Trimming cost V 0 bases and J 3 bases, with 15 bases left between them. CDR3 coding DNA: TGTGCCAGCAGCCAAGAAGGTTGGGACGTAAGCAAAAACATTCAGTACTTC. Protein product: CASSQEGWDVSKNIQYF.

The chain carries TRBV20-1 and TRBJ2-3; unclear D gene. Germline loops: CDR1 DFQATT, CDR2 SNEGSKA (reference sequence). V lost 8 bases, J lost 3 bases, and 6 bases lay in between. This CDR3 comprises 10 residues. CDR3 sequence (DNA): TGCAGTCGCAGAACAGATACGCAGTATTTT. It specifies CSRRTDTQYF.

The V gene is TRBV29-1, the J gene TRBJ1-1; D ambiguous. V lost 8 bases and J 5 bases, leaving 18 bases between the germline ends. CDR1 and CDR2 (germline): SQVTM, ANQGSEA. This CDR3 comprises 13 residues. In DNA, the CDR3 is TGCAGCACAGAACAGCAAGCCGGGACTGAAGCTTTCTTT. Translation gives CSTEQQAGTEAFF.

The CDR3 is CAISERTYPYEQYF. The CDR3 bases are TGTGCCATCAGTGAGCGGACGTACCCCTACGAGCAGTACTTC. The rearrangement links TRBV10-3 to TRBJ2-7; D remains unclear. V shed 2 bases and J shed 2 bases, with 10 bases lying between them. The CDR3 has 14 residues. Germline V gene sequence: CDR1 ENHRY, CDR2 SYGVKD.

There are a few counts of this clone. Other nucleotide sequences in the sample specify the same CDR3. This sequence joins TRBV5-4 and TRBJ1-5, with D possibly TRBD1 on 5 matching bases. The germline V gene has CDR1 SGHNT and CDR2 YYREEE (reference sequence). The CDR3 spans 15 residues. Trimming took 0 bases from V and 0 from J, leaving 7 bases between them. CDR3 nucleotide sequence: TGTGCCAGCAGCTTGGGGGGGGATAGCAATCAGCCCCAGCATTTT. It encodes CASSLGGDSNQPQHF.

The chain has TRBV5-1 and TRBJ2-6, with TRBD1 as a possible D gene (6 bases). V lost 1 base, J lost 2 bases, and 13 bases lay in between. The length of the CDR3 is 17 residues. Germline V gene lookup returns CDR1 SGHRS and CDR2 YFSETQ. The CDR3 sequence: CASSLSLGAAGANVLTF. The CDR3 coding sequence is TGCGCCAGCAGCTTGAGTCTGGGGGCGGCTGGGGCCAACGTCCTGACTTTC.

CDR3 sequence: CASSRPVSGANVLTF. The CDR3 bases are TGTGCCAGCAGCCGACCGGTGTCTGGGGCCAACGTCCTGACTTTC. The chain uses TRBV28 and TRBJ2-6, with D unresolved. The CDR3 consists of 15 residues. Trimming pared 6 bases from V and 1 base from J, leaving 10 bases between. Germline-derived CDR1 and CDR2 are MDHEN and SYDVKM.

The sample holds a few counts of this clone. This chain's CDR3 is CASSGQGEGAYNEQFF. In DNA, the CDR3 is TGTGCCAGCAGTGGACAGGGGGAGGGCGCCTACAATGAGCAGTTCTTC. The rearrangement links TRBV25-1 to TRBJ2-1, with 9 bases fitting TRBD1. CDR1 is MGHDK and CDR2 is SYGVNS in the germline V gene. This CDR3 region has 16 residues. Germline trimming cut 4 bases from V and 2 bases from J; bases unmatched to any gene: 6. Combining the CDR3 with reference TRBV25-1 and TRBJ2-1 gives the whole variable domain EADIYQTPRYLVIGTGKKITLECSQTMGHDKMYWYQQDPGMELHLIHYSYGVNSTEKGDLSSESTVSRIRTEHFPLTLESARPSHTSQYLCASSGQGEGAYNEQFFGPGTRLTVL.

This CDR3 reads CASSTGTGGRLMSEQYF. CDR3 DNA: TGCGCCAGCAGCACTGGGACAGGGGGTAGGTTAATGAGCGAGCAGTACTTC. The V call is TRBV5-1, the J call TRBJ2-7, with TRBD1 identical over 11 bases. The CDR3 spans 17 residues. Germline V gene sequence: CDR1 SGHRS, CDR2 YFSETQ. After removal of 4 bases from V and 6 bases from J, the junction contained 15 bases not matched to a gene.

The rearrangement links TRBV5-1 to TRBJ2-5, with a tentative D call TRBD1 (6 bases). Deletions cut 1 base from V and 1 base from J, with 17 bases between. This CDR3 contains 17 residues. Germline CDR1 and CDR2: SGHRS and YFSETQ. DNA for the CDR3: TGCGCCAGCAGCTTGTATTCAGGGGTTCGTGTCCAAGAGACCCAGTACTTC. Translation: CASSLYSGVRVQETQYF. Supplemented by reference TRBV5-1 and TRBJ2-5, the full variable domain reads KAGVTQTPRYLIKTRGQQVTLSCSPISGHRSVSWYQQTPGQGLQFLFEYFSETQRNKGNFPGRFSGRQFSNSRSEMNVSTLELGDSALYLCASSLYSGVRVQETQYFGPGTRLLVL.